This note documents a single T cell receptor beta chain sequence. Its target is not known. Trimming pared 1 base from V and 2 bases from J, leaving 9 bases between. Per germline, CDR1 MNHNS and CDR2 SASEGT. The length of the CDR3 is 14 residues. The sample is drawn from a study of cytomegalovirus exposure and HLA in healthy donors. Regarding the study as a whole: In a later analysis, specific HLA alleles were associated with some 16,000 TCR beta sequences at a 0.05 false discovery rate.

60 Vbeta and 13 Jbeta primers were used in PCR. Sequencing was performed with immunoSEQ multiplex PCR; in TCRdb, only in-frame clones are kept and a portion is missing. The sample lists fewer than 130,000 clones, around 70% seen once, with approximately 10% in the top ten. The rearrangement uses TRBV6-1 and TRBJ2-7, with a weak D call TRBD1 (6 bases). Sequenced sample: PBMCs. The source is a man aged 40-49 years in good health and CMV-seropositive. The CDR3 is CASSEEQGPYEQYF. CDR3 DNA sequence: TGTGCCAGCAGTGAAGAACAGGGTCCCTACGAGCAGTACTTC.